The rows below give T cell receptor beta chains drawn from one sample of a study of post-analysis software for immune sequencing data. TCRdb redid the calling of the PCR reads with MiXCR, one entry per CDR3 protein. Of hundreds of thousands of distinct CDR3 sequences detected, around 60% appear once; the ten largest clones hold approximately 10%. The source material was blood. The receptors were gathered from a girl between 2 and 10 years old with multiple sclerosis. Both conserved end residues are part of each CDR3. A D gene is named only where the DNA matches it firmly. The size field is filled for only some rows; it gives once, few, many or a size class.

TRBJ2-5 | NA | NA | TRBV5-1 | CASSLAFNGRKTQYF | TGCGCCAGCAGCTTGGCCTTCAATGGACGAAAGACCCAGTACTTC
TRBJ2-4 | TRBD1 | few | TRBV24-1 | CATSDPGTVNIQYF | TGTGCCACCAGTGACCCCGGGACAGTAAACATTCAGTACTTC
TRBJ1-2 | TRBD1 | few | TRBV12-3/TRBV12-4 | CASNAPGQGEYGYTF | TGTGCCAGCAACGCACCGGGACAGGGGGAATATGGCTACACCTTC
TRBJ1-2 | TRBD1 | NA | TRBV7-9 | CASSLRDRESYGYTF | TGTGCCAGCAGCCTTAGGGACAGGGAGTCTTATGGCTACACCTTC
TRBJ1-2 | NA | NA | TRBV20-1 | CSARHREDSGYTF | TGCAGTGCTAGGCACAGGGAGGATAGTGGCTACACCTTC
TRBJ1-2 | NA | NA | TRBV5-5 | CASSQGQLHGYTF | TGTGCCAGCAGCCAGGGACAACTTCATGGCTACACCTTC
TRBJ2-5 | TRBD2 | once | TRBV11-2 | CASSPGGLAGRETQYF | TGTGCCAGCAGCCCGGGGGGACTAGCGGGGCGAGAGACCCAGTACTTC
TRBJ2-1 | NA | NA | TRBV5-1 | CASRGEVEQFF | TGCGCCAGCAGAGGGGAAGTTGAGCAGTTCTTC
TRBJ2-7 | NA | NA | TRBV20-1 | CSALLDATYEQYF | TGCAGTGCTCTCCTAGACGCTACCTACGAGCAGTACTTC
TRBJ2-7 | TRBD1 | NA | TRBV29-1 | CSVLGQGVYEQYF | TGCAGCGTTTTAGGGCAGGGGGTCTACGAGCAGTACTTC